The sequence of this T cell receptor beta chain was determined in a study of chemoradiotherapy in HPV16-positive cancers. Study-level findings and limits: In HPV16-positive patients, HPV-responsive T-cell expansion tracked better recurrence-free survival.

The repertoire was sequenced with immunoSEQ multiplex PCR; TCRdb's copy has only in-frame clones and lacks some. The table lists about 8,000 clones, less than 75% of them singletons. In regard to this clone: Its antigen is not known.

The TCR comes from a human donor with HPV-associated anogenital cancer. Sampling was conducted from a patient who underwent chemoradiotherapy.

The chain's CDR3 is CASSFVTGELFF. In DNA, the CDR3 is TGTGCCAGCAGTTTCGTCACCGGGGAGCTGTTTTTT. V is TRBV27 and J is TRBJ2-2; D remains unclear. The germline gives CDR1 MNHEY, CDR2 SMNVEV (reference sequence). The V end lost 3 bases, the J end lost 4 bases, and 3 bases lay between the germline ends. This CDR3 contains 12 residues.